This T cell receptor (beta chain) was found in a study of OX40 agonist ivuxolimab in advanced cancers. The wider study: Ivuxolimab, an antibody that agonizes OX40 (CD134), was administered to the patients. Three patients got partial responses; one had hepatocellular carcinoma and two had cutaneous melanoma. Study outcomes and limitations: What antigens the expanded peripheral T cells recognized was never established.

Baseline was the first blood sampling point, followed by cycle 4 day 1 and cycle 7 day 1. Profiled with immunoSEQ multiplex PCR; TCRdb holds only in-frame clones, not every one. The table lists about 88,000 clones, approximately 87% of them singletons. This clone was seen only once. What it binds is not known. The CDR3 loop spans 17 amino acids. Germline CDR1 is SGHAT and CDR2 is FQNNGV. Trimming pared 5 bases from V and 0 bases from J, leaving 14 bases between. This specimen consisted of CD4+ or CD8+ T cells sorted from blood, obtained in a trial of the OX40 agonist ivuxolimab. The clonotype was recovered from an adult with an advanced solid tumor such as melanoma, head and neck, liver or kidney cancer. This rearrangement joins TRBV11-2 to TRBJ2-6; D gene ambiguous. The chain's CDR3 is CASSIRVLSSGANVLTF. In nucleotides, the CDR3 is TGTGCCAGCAGCATAAGAGTTCTTAGCTCTGGGGCCAACGTCCTGACTTTC.